These 30 T cell receptor beta chains originate from one sample sequenced in a study of blood T cell repertoires in COVID-19. Measured with immunoSEQ multiplex PCR; TCRdb has only the in-frame clones, and not every one. Altogether fewer than 200,000 clones are present, 88% being singletons, with the ten largest covering roughly 9%. Sequencing used PBMCs or T cells enriched from blood (not recorded which). The receptor set was obtained from a woman under 30 who had recovered from COVID-19.

This clone came up a few times. The chain uses TRBV19 and TRBJ2-1; perhaps TRBD1 as D (6 bases). The V gene lost 7 bases and the J gene lost 2 bases, with 24 bases spanning the gap. Germline V lookup: CDR1 LNHDA, CDR2 SQIVND (reference sequence). This CDR3 contains 18 residues. CDR3 sequence reads: CASTPRGVGQTTYNEQFF. The CDR3 coding sequence is TGTGCCAGTACCCCTCGGGGTGTCGGACAGACCACCTACAATGAGCAGTTCTTC.

This chain links TRBV13 with TRBJ2-7, with D possibly being TRBD1 (5 bases). Trimming shortened V by 5 bases and J by 6 bases, and 20 bases separated the two germline ends. The CDR3 consists of 15 residues. Looked up from germline, CDR1 is PRHDT and CDR2 is FYEKMQ (reference sequence). Here the CDR3 DNA reads TGTGCCAGCAGCGGCCAGGGTACTTCGGAATCCGAGCAGTACTTC. Translation: CASSGQGTSESEQYF. The full variable domain, with the rest looked up from reference TRBV13 and TRBJ2-7, is AAGVIQSPRHLIKEKRETATLKCYPIPRHDTVYWYQQGPGQDPQFLISFYEKMQSDKGSIPDRFSAQQFSDYHSELNMSSLELGDSALYFCASSGQGTSESEQYFGPGTRLTVT.

This clone was counted a single time. The rearrangement uses TRBV6-5 and TRBJ1-2; D is ambiguous. The germline V gene encodes CDR1 MNHEY and CDR2 SVGAGI. The germline V and J ends were trimmed by 2 bases and 1 base, with 11 bases remaining between them. The CDR3 totals 15 residues. The CDR3 is CASSYGRNSNYGYTF. CDR3 nucleotide sequence: TGTGCCAGCAGTTACGGGAGGAACAGTAACTATGGCTACACCTTC.

CDR3 DNA: TGTGCCAGCAGCCAAGATGAGGGAGGTGGTGAAAAACTGTTTTTT. Translation: CASSQDEGGGEKLFF. The chain employs TRBV4-2 and TRBJ1-4; D gene unclear. The CDR3 spans 15 residues. Germline V gives CDR1 LGHNA, CDR2 YNFKEQ. The V gene lost 0 bases and the J gene lost 7 bases, with 12 bases spanning the gap.

This clone was recorded a few times. The chain employs TRBV11-3 and TRBJ2-1; 13 bases fit TRBD2. Per the germline V gene, CDR1 is SGHNT and CDR2 is YENEEA. V gave up 4 bases and J gave up 5 bases; unmatched junction bases: 2. The CDR3 runs 15 residues. CDR3 protein: CASSSGLAGDNEQFF. The DNA of the CDR3 is TGTGCCAGCAGCTCAGGACTAGCGGGAGACAATGAGCAGTTCTTC.

A single count supports this clone. This rearrangement joins TRBV21-1 to TRBJ1-4. TRBV21-1 is a pseudogene locus. The CDR3 consists of 13 residues. CDR3 DNA: TGTGCCAGCAGCAAAGGCGGCGGGGAAAAACTGTTTTTT. This codes for CASSKGGGEKLFF.

This clone was seen once. The chain combines TRBV4-1 with TRBJ2-2; D is perhaps TRBD1 (6 bases). Between the trimmed V and J ends, which lost 5 bases and 6 bases, there was a span of 19 bases. CDR1 and CDR2 from the germline V gene are MGHRA and YSYEKL. CDR3 size: 16 residues. In DNA, the CDR3 is TGCGCCAGCAGCTTACTTGGGGGCCATGGAGCCGGGGAGCTGTTTTTT. Translated, it gives CASSLLGGHGAGELFF.

This clone has a handful of counts. The chain links TRBV5-4 to TRBJ2-7; 11 nucleotides agree with TRBD2. Germline CDR1 SGHNT, CDR2 YYREEE (reference sequence). CDR3 length equals 15 residues. V lost 0 bases, J lost 3 bases, and 2 bases stayed unmatched. The CDR3 sequence: CASSLGTSGSYEQYF. The CDR3 DNA sequence: TGTGCCAGCAGCTTGGGTACTAGCGGGAGCTACGAGCAGTACTTC.

This chain joins TRBV4-1 and TRBJ2-1, with D maybe TRBD1 (5 bases). Germline CDR1 MGHRA, CDR2 YSYEKL. CDR3 size: 15 residues. V dropped 1 base and J dropped 2 bases, with 9 bases sitting between them. The CDR3 loop is CASSQGQGAYNEQFF. CDR3 bases: TGCGCCAGCAGCCAAGGGCAGGGCGCCTACAATGAGCAGTTCTTC.

The chain uses TRBV29-1 and TRBJ1-1; 10 positions agree with TRBD1. This CDR3 comprises 14 residues. Germline assignment: CDR1 SQVTM and CDR2 ANQGSEA. With 6 bases clipped from V and 5 bases from J, the junction kept 9 bases outside the gene matches. CDR3 nucleotide sequence: TGCAGCGTGGAGCCGACAGGGGGCCTTACTGAAGCTTTCTTT. It yields the protein CSVEPTGGLTEAFF.

This chain links TRBV23-1 with TRBJ2-2; D is undetermined. TRBV23-1 is annotated as an ORF whose role is uncertain. V lost 3 bases to trimming and J lost 1 base, with 9 bases between them. CDR3 length equals 15 residues. CDR3 bases: TGCGCCAGCAGTCATTTTTTTAAGAACACCGGGGAGCTGTTTTTT. It codes for CASSHFFKNTGELFF.

The chain is built from TRBV28 and TRBJ1-1; D possibly corresponds to TRBD1 (5 bases). From germline, CDR1 is MDHEN and CDR2 SYDVKM. The CDR3 loop spans 15 amino acids. The V and J ends lost 10 bases and 0 bases respectively, with 18 bases between them. As DNA, the CDR3 is TGTGCCACCCAAGAGCTAGGAGGGGTGAACACTGAAGCTTTCTTT. This gives the protein CATQELGGVNTEAFF.

The rearrangement joins TRBV28 to TRBJ1-1; weak D call: TRBD1 (5 bases). With 10 bases removed from V and 3 bases from J, the gap between germline ends came to 12 bases. Germline CDR1 is MDHEN and CDR2 is SYDVKM. The CDR3 loop spans 12 amino acids. The CDR3 loop is CATIPGDTEAFF. The CDR3 coding sequence is TGTGCCACCATCCCGGGGGACACTGAAGCTTTCTTT. The full variable domain, completed using reference TRBV28 and TRBJ1-1, is DVKVTQSSRYLVKRTGEKVFLECVQDMDHENMFWYRQDPGLGLRLIYFSYDVKMKEKGDIPEGYSVSREKKERFSLILESASTNQTSMYLCATIPGDTEAFFGQGTRLTVV.

The gene calls are TRBV9 and TRBJ1-1; 7 bases fit TRBD1. The germline V gene has CDR1 SGDLS and CDR2 YYNGEE. Germline trimming cut 7 bases from V and 1 base from J; bases unmatched to any gene: 4. The CDR3 is 13 residues long. This CDR3 is CASGTDQNTEAFF. As DNA, the CDR3 is TGTGCCAGCGGGACAGACCAGAACACTGAAGCTTTCTTT.

The chain employs TRBV7-2 and TRBJ1-4, with 7 bases fitting TRBD1. This CDR3 has 15 amino acids. CDR1 is SGHTA and CDR2 is FQGNSA in the germline V gene. The ends lost 5 bases at V and 1 base at J; junction bases unmatched: 4. The CDR3 bases are TGTGCCAGCAGCCCGACAGGGATAACTAATGAAAAACTGTTTTTT. The encoded protein is CASSPTGITNEKLFF.

The chain has TRBV5-1 and TRBJ1-2; 12 nucleotides align to TRBD1. CDR3 length equals 15 residues. After removal of 0 bases from V and 4 bases from J, the junction contained 1 base not matched to a gene. Germline lookup yields CDR1 SGHRS and CDR2 YFSETQ. CDR3 protein: CASSLEGQGAYGYTF. The DNA for the CDR3 is TGCGCCAGCAGCTTGGAGGGACAGGGGGCCTATGGCTACACCTTC.

The chain carries TRBV4-3 and TRBJ1-6; 7 bases match TRBD1. Germline assignment: CDR1 LGHNA and CDR2 YSLEER. Germline trimming cut 3 bases from V and 2 bases from J; bases unmatched to any gene: 1. The CDR3 consists of 15 residues. In nucleotides, the CDR3 is TGCGCCAGCAGCCAGGACAGGACCTATAATTCACCCCTCCACTTT. As protein: CASSQDRTYNSPLHF.

This clone has only one observation. The chain carries TRBV7-2 and TRBJ1-1; no clear D. From germline, CDR1 is SGHTA and CDR2 FQGNSA. V dropped 1 base and J dropped 4 bases, with 10 bases sitting between them. CDR3 length equals 14 residues. This CDR3 reads CASSLVLLSTEAFF. As DNA, the CDR3 is TGTGCCAGCAGCTTAGTTCTCCTGTCCACTGAAGCTTTCTTT.

The CDR3 spells CASSDGGGGTDTQYF. CDR3 nucleotides: TGTGCCAGCAGTGACGGCGGAGGGGGCACAGATACGCAGTATTTT. J is TRBJ2-3 and V is TRBV6-4, with D maybe TRBD2 (6 bases). The CDR3 has 15 amino acids. Germline V gene sequence: CDR1 MRHNA, CDR2 SNTAGT. Trimming took off 2 bases at V and 1 base at J, with 10 bases between the two ends.

The chain couples TRBV30 to TRBJ2-3; 9 bases align to TRBD1. Looked up from germline, CDR1 is GTSNPN and CDR2 is SVGIG (reference sequence). V was pared by 5 bases and J by 2 bases, with 5 bases of the junction left unmatched. The CDR3 is 14 residues long. For the CDR3, the DNA is TGTGCCTGGGGGACAGGGTCCCTCACAGATACGCAGTATTTT. It yields the protein CAWGTGSLTDTQYF.

The genes are TRBV2 and TRBJ2-7; a possible D gene is TRBD2 (7 bases). V was trimmed by 9 bases and J by 0 bases, leaving 12 bases between them. Germline values: CDR1 SNHLY, CDR2 FYNNEI. CDR3 length: 13 residues. Written as DNA, the CDR3 is TGTGCCAGAGGGAGGGACAACTCCTACGAGCAGTACTTC. It codes for CARGRDNSYEQYF.

This chain uses TRBV5-1 with TRBJ1-2, with 8 nucleotides matching TRBD1. V lost 4 bases and J lost 2; bases outside the gene matches: 7. The germline V gene encodes CDR1 SGHRS and CDR2 YFSETQ. The CDR3 has 15 residues. CDR3 loop: CASSRGQGANYGYTF. The CDR3 nucleotides are TGCGCCAGCAGCCGAGGACAGGGAGCAAACTATGGCTACACCTTC.

CDR3 nucleotide sequence: TGTGCCACCACGGGCCGTGATGGAGGGGAGCAGTACTTC. Residues: CATTGRDGGEQYF. The chain has TRBV6-5 and TRBJ2-7, with D perhaps matching TRBD2 (6 bases). The CDR3 extends over 13 amino acids. Trimming cost V 10 bases and J 7 bases, with 20 bases left between them. CDR1 and CDR2 (germline): MNHEY, SVGAGI.

V usage is TRBV27 and J usage is TRBJ2-1; 8 bases map to TRBD2. The CDR3 has 15 residues. Germline V CDR1 and CDR2: MNHEY, SMNVEV (reference sequence). Germline trimming cut 6 bases from V and 4 bases from J; bases unmatched to any gene: 8. CDR3: CASRVNSGAYNEQFF. CDR3 nucleotide sequence: TGTGCCAGCAGGGTGAATAGCGGGGCTTACAATGAGCAGTTCTTC.

The chain employs TRBV28 and TRBJ2-7; D might be TRBD2 (6 bases). CDR1 MDHEN and CDR2 SYDVKM come from the germline V gene. The CDR3 runs 13 residues. V gave up 7 bases and J gave up 9 bases, with 19 bases separating them. CDR3 DNA: TGTGCCAGCATGTTGGAGGGTGGCCTTGTGCAGTACTTC. Its translation: CASMLEGGLVQYF.

This clone was picked up one time. Other DNA sequences of this sample code for an identical CDR3. The chain has TRBV28 and TRBJ2-2; D perhaps matches TRBD1 (6 bases). V lost 2 bases to trimming and J lost 7 bases, with 17 bases between them. There are 16 residues in the CDR3. The germline V gene has CDR1 MDHEN and CDR2 SYDVKM. The CDR3 sequence: CASSLPRSNRVGELFF. The CDR3 coding sequence is TGTGCCAGCAGTTTACCCCGGAGTAACAGGGTCGGGGAGCTGTTTTTT.

The CDR3 sequence: CASSRPGNTGELFF. CDR3 coding DNA: TGTGCCAGCAGTCGCCCAGGAAACACCGGGGAGCTGTTTTTT. V and J are TRBV7-3 and TRBJ2-2; D is unclear. Between the trimmed V and J ends, which lost 6 bases and 2 bases, there was a span of 10 bases. In germline, CDR1 is SGHTA, CDR2 FQGTGA. The CDR3 totals 14 residues.

The count of this clone is one. The genes are TRBV28 and TRBJ1-5; 7 bases map to TRBD1. The J segment lost 6 bases and the V segment lost 4 bases, leaving 9 bases of the junction unmatched. The germline gives CDR1 MDHEN, CDR2 SYDVKM. CDR3 length equals 15 residues. CDR3 DNA: TGTGCCAGCAGTTCCAAGGCAGGGGGAATTCAGCCCCAGCATTTT. Encoded protein: CASSSKAGGIQPQHF.

This chain connects TRBV6-5 to TRBJ1-6; weak D call: TRBD1 (5 bases). The V and J ends lost 8 bases and 10 bases respectively, with 21 bases between them. Germline V gene sequence: CDR1 MNHEY, CDR2 SVGAGI. The CDR3 loop spans 15 amino acids. The CDR3 is CASPTARPQKSPLHF. In nucleotides, the CDR3 is TGTGCCAGCCCGACAGCTAGACCCCAGAAATCACCCCTCCACTTT.

This clone was found a few times. The chain carries TRBV7-9 and TRBJ2-3; D not certain. V dropped 8 bases and J dropped 4 bases, with 4 bases sitting between them. CDR3 length: 10 amino acids. Germline loops: CDR1 SEHNR, CDR2 FQNEAQ (reference sequence). The DNA for the CDR3 is TGTGCCAGCGTAGCAGATACGCAGTATTTT. Encoded protein: CASVADTQYF.